This T cell receptor beta chain was recorded in a study of OX40 agonist ivuxolimab in advanced cancers. Background on the study: Treatment of patients was with ivuxolimab, an agonistic anti-OX40 (CD134) antibody.

Regarding this clone: No antigen is known for it.

Study-wide findings and caveats: The 0.1-3.0 mg/kg partial responders had among the lowest clonal expansion.

The CDR3 contains 17 residues. CDR1 is SGDLS and CDR2 is YYNGEE in the germline V gene. The V segment lost 6 bases and the J segment 1 base; nucleotides outside the gene matches: 14. Using immunoSEQ multiplex PCR, the repertoire was profiled, and TCRdb retains in-frame clones only, with some absent. The top ten hold approximately 0.8% of the sample, which has more than 95,000 clones, roughly 90% seen once. The source was CD4+ or CD8+ T cells sorted from blood, collected in a trial of the OX40 agonist ivuxolimab. The chain couples TRBV9 to TRBJ2-3; 7 bases agree with TRBD2. This receptor was taken from an adult with an advanced solid tumor such as melanoma, head and neck, liver or kidney cancer. CDR3 loop: CASNGLGASGGTDTQYF. Here the CDR3 DNA reads TGTGCCAGCAATGGCCTAGGGGCTAGCGGCGGCACAGATACGCAGTATTTT.